The rows below give T cell receptor beta chains drawn from one sample of a study of T cell responses to AZD1222 COVID-19 vaccine. Here immunoSEQ multiplex PCR was the method, and the copy in TCRdb shows in-frame clones only, minus some. The sample has more than 140,000 clones; around nine tenths are singletons. Sample: peripheral blood, taken on day 0 of AZD1222 vaccination. The source is an adult in good health. CDR3s include the opening cysteine and the closing phenylalanine or tryptophan. A D gene is named only where the DNA matches it firmly. The size entry is marked missing in some rows and otherwise reads once, few, many or a size class.

cdr3_aa cdr3_nt clone_size j_call v_call d_call
CASSYGTSGSRGELFF TGTGCCAGCAGCTACGGGACTAGCGGGAGTAGGGGGGAGCTGTTTTTT . TRBJ2-2 TRBV5-6 TRBD2
CASSLWDSGNTIYF TGTGCCAGCAGCTTATGGGACTCTGGAAACACCATATATTTT . TRBJ1-3 TRBV11-2 .
CVSGQGIATNEKLFF TGTGTTTCAGGACAGGGGATCGCAACTAATGAAAAACTGTTTTTT . TRBJ1-4 TRBV21-1 .
CASSGGTGSGYGYTF TGTGCCAGCTCAGGAGGGACAGGGAGCGGCTATGGCTACACCTTC . TRBJ1-2 TRBV18 TRBD1
CAISPPGGGSPLHF TGTGCCATCAGCCCGCCCGGGGGCGGATCACCCCTCCACTTT . TRBJ1-6 TRBV10-3 .
CASRTHSPLTFYTF TGTGCCAGCAGGACCCACAGCCCGCTAACTTTCTACACCTTC . TRBJ1-2 TRBV6-5 .
CATSDRDSQFF TGTGCCACCAGTGATCGGGACTCCCAGTTCTTC once TRBJ2-1 TRBV24-1 .
CAWNENTPYEQYF TGTGCCTGGAATGAAAACACCCCCTACGAGCAGTACTTC . TRBJ2-7 TRBV30 .
CASSQFAGQGEQFF TGCGCCAGCAGCCAATTCGCGGGGCAGGGTGAGCAGTTCTTC . TRBJ2-1 TRBV4-3 .
CASSFRDRGRSGYTF TGTGCCAGCAGCTTCCGGGACAGGGGGCGTAGCGGCTACACCTTC . TRBJ1-2 TRBV5-4 TRBD1
CATGGTGGFQYEQYF TGTGCCACCGGGGGGACAGGGGGCTTTCAGTACGAGCAGTACTTC . TRBJ2-7 TRBV6-5 TRBD1
CASGFFSGRNEQFF TGTGCTAGTGGTTTCTTCAGCGGGAGAAATGAGCAGTTCTTC . TRBJ2-1 TRBV12-5 TRBD2
CATSDFGGYEQYF TGTGCCACCAGTGATTTTGGGGGGTACGAGCAGTACTTC once TRBJ2-7 TRBV24-1 .
CASSQGVRGRAYNEQFF TGTGCCAGCAGCCAAGGGGTGCGAGGGAGGGCTTACAATGAGCAGTTCTTC . TRBJ2-1 TRBV3-1/TRBV3-2 TRBD2
CASSLAETTRDTQYF TGTGCCAGCAGCTTAGCGGAGACAACTCGGGATACGCAGTATTTT . TRBJ2-3 TRBV7-2 .
CASSLNPETQYF TGTGCCAGCAGCTTAAACCCCGAGACCCAGTACTTC . TRBJ2-5 TRBV7-9 .
CASSPTGQPYNEQFF TGCGCCAGCAGCCCGACAGGACAACCCTACAATGAGCAGTTCTTC . TRBJ2-1 TRBV5-1 .
CASSLGAGGPINEQFF TGCGCCAGCAGCTTGGGAGCGGGAGGGCCGATAAATGAGCAGTTCTTC . TRBJ2-1 TRBV5-1 TRBD2
CASSLYGQETQYF TGTGCCAGCAGCTTATACGGACAAGAGACCCAGTACTTC . TRBJ2-5 TRBV7-9 .
CASSGLASYEQYF TGCGCCAGCAGTGGGTTAGCTTCCTACGAGCAGTACTTC . TRBJ2-7 TRBV10-2 .
CASSTISGSPTGELFF TGTGCCAGTAGTACCATTAGCGGGAGTCCCACCGGGGAGCTGTTTTTT . TRBJ2-2 TRBV19 TRBD2
CASRTPAGANVLTF TGTGCCAGCAGAACCCCCGCCGGGGCCAACGTCCTGACTTTC once TRBJ2-6 TRBV11-3 .
CASSTMGRNQPQHF TGTGCCAGCAGCACAATGGGACGCAATCAGCCCCAGCATTTT . TRBJ1-5 TRBV7-2 .
CASSRDRGLAKNIQYF TGTGCCAGCAGCCGGGACAGGGGACTAGCCAAAAACATTCAGTACTTC . TRBJ2-4 TRBV4-2 TRBD1
CASSLISYEQYF TGTGCCAGCAGCTTAATATCCTACGAGCAGTACTTC . TRBJ2-7 TRBV11-2 .
CASTQPGQGGEKLFF TGTGCCAGTACCCAGCCGGGACAGGGGGGTGAAAAACTGTTTTTT . TRBJ1-4 TRBV19 TRBD1
CASSLVRTGGYNEQFF TGTGCCAGCAGCCTCGTGAGGACGGGGGGCTACAATGAGCAGTTCTTC . TRBJ2-1 TRBV7-2 TRBD2
CASSLGQATGYGYTF TGTGCCAGCAGCTTAGGGCAGGCGACGGGATATGGCTACACCTTC . TRBJ1-2 TRBV5-4 .
CASSPDLGLAANIQYF TGTGCCAGCTCACCTGATCTTGGACTAGCAGCAAACATTCAGTACTTC . TRBJ2-4 TRBV18 TRBD2
CASSSGGTFNEQFF TGTGCCAGCAGTTCGGGGGGGACTTTCAATGAGCAGTTCTTC . TRBJ2-1 TRBV28 TRBD2
CASSLVGTSGPNNEQFF TGTGCCAGCAGCTTAGTAGGGACTAGCGGGCCAAACAATGAGCAGTTCTTC . TRBJ2-1 TRBV7-8 TRBD2
CASSFVTGELFF TGTGCCAGCAGCTTCGTTACCGGGGAGCTGTTTTTT . TRBJ2-2 TRBV7-2 .
CASSQGNGETQYF TGTGCCAGCAGCCAGGGAAATGGAGAGACCCAGTACTTC . TRBJ2-5 TRBV2 .
CASSLGSSRRSYYGYTF TGTGCCAGCAGCTTGGGGTCTAGCCGCAGGTCTTACTATGGCTACACCTTC . TRBJ1-2 TRBV5-6 .
CASSLEKNIQYF TGTGCCAGCAGCCTGGAAAAAAACATTCAGTACTTC . TRBJ2-4 TRBV7-2 .
CASSTTRTGTSYEQYF TGTGCCAGCAGTACGACTCGGACTGGCACTTCCTACGAGCAGTACTTC . TRBJ2-7 TRBV28 .
CASSLAIGEEETQYF TGTGCCAGCAGCTTAGCGATAGGGGAGGAGGAGACCCAGTACTTC . TRBJ2-5 TRBV11-1 .
CASSFSGLQNEQFF TGTGCCAGCAGCTTTAGTGGGCTACAGAATGAGCAGTTCTTC few TRBJ2-1 TRBV11-3 .
CASSPQRTSGGYEQYF TGTGCCAGCAGTCCCCAACGGACCAGCGGGGGATACGAGCAGTACTTC . TRBJ2-7 TRBV27 TRBD2
CACRQISGNTIYF TGTGCCTGTAGACAGATTTCTGGAAACACCATATATTTT . TRBJ1-3 TRBV28 .
CASTSPLGRRFQPQHF TGTGCCAGTACCTCACCCCTGGGGCGAAGGTTTCAGCCCCAGCATTTT . TRBJ1-5 TRBV19 .
CATSRGTGHTDTQYF TGTGCCACCAGCAGAGGGACAGGGCACACAGATACGCAGTATTTT . TRBJ2-3 TRBV15 TRBD1
CASSESLDPTDTQYF TGTGCCAGCAGTGAAAGTCTAGATCCCACAGATACGCAGTATTTT . TRBJ2-3 TRBV6-4 .
CASSVEVIGGAYNEQFF TGTGCCAGCAGCGTAGAGGTGATTGGGGGAGCCTACAATGAGCAGTTCTTC . TRBJ2-1 TRBV9 .
CASSLTGVGEQFF TGTGCCAGCAGCTTAACAGGGGTCGGTGAGCAGTTCTTC . TRBJ2-1 TRBV7-9 TRBD1
CASSGGNTEAFF TGCGCCAGCAGCGGAGGGAACACTGAAGCTTTCTTT . TRBJ1-1 TRBV4-1 .
CASSLVGLAEYEQYF TGTGCCAGCAGCTTAGTTGGACTAGCGGAGTACGAGCAGTACTTC . TRBJ2-7 TRBV11-2 TRBD2
CASRNYGYTF TGTGCCAGCAGGAATTATGGCTACACCTTC . TRBJ1-2 TRBV2 .
CASSDRGGSGANVLTF TGTGCCAGTTCCGACAGGGGAGGCTCTGGGGCCAACGTCCTGACTTTC . TRBJ2-6 TRBV2 TRBD1
CASSFGLSQPQHF TGTGCCAGCAGTTTCGGGTTAAGTCAGCCCCAGCATTTT . TRBJ1-5 TRBV6-2/TRBV6-3 .
CASSGTGGVGNQPQHF TGTGCCAGCAGTGGTACAGGGGGCGTAGGCAATCAGCCCCAGCATTTT . TRBJ1-5 TRBV6-1 TRBD1
CASSSSLGSYNEQFF TGTGCCAGCAGCTCGTCCCTGGGCTCCTACAATGAGCAGTTCTTC . TRBJ2-1 TRBV11-2 .
CASSSRGETYEQYF TGCGCCAGCAGCTCACGGGGAGAGACCTACGAGCAGTACTTC . TRBJ2-7 TRBV5-1 .
CATRVREYNEQFF TGTGCCACCAGGGTAAGGGAGTACAATGAGCAGTTCTTC . TRBJ2-1 TRBV2 .